These T cell receptor beta chains were read from a single sample in a study of OX40 agonist ivuxolimab in advanced cancers. Assay: immunoSEQ multiplex PCR; the TCRdb copy retains only in-frame clones and omits some. The sample shows roughly 140,000 clones, approximately 94% of them seen only once. The starting material was CD4+ or CD8+ T cells sorted from blood, obtained in a trial of the OX40 agonist ivuxolimab. These receptors were taken from an adult with an advanced solid tumor such as melanoma, head and neck, liver or kidney cancer. Each CDR3 is given with its conserved first and last residue. A D gene is named only where the DNA matches it firmly.

V: TRBV9
J: TRBJ1-6
length: 17
D: .
CDR3: CASSVGSESSYNSPLHF

V: TRBV7-2
J: TRBJ2-7
length: 14
D: .
CDR3: CASSLGGARQEQYF

V: TRBV7-3
J: TRBJ2-1
length: 15
D: TRBD2
CDR3: CASARPGTKDNEQFF

V: TRBV27
J: TRBJ1-6
length: 13
D: .
CDR3: CATKRGGNSPLHF

V: TRBV6-1
J: TRBJ1-2
length: 15
D: TRBD1
CDR3: CASSFDRDLHYGYTF

V: TRBV7-2
J: TRBJ1-3
length: 15
D: .
CDR3: CASSLFRVSGNTIYF

V: TRBV7-2
J: TRBJ2-7
length: 14
D: TRBD1
CDR3: CASSLTRGSYEQYF

V: TRBV25-1
J: TRBJ2-2
length: 18
D: TRBD1
CDR3: CASSENRGVGTNTGELFF

V: TRBV14
J: TRBJ2-3
length: 12
D: .
CDR3: CASSQGASSQYF

V: TRBV7-9
J: TRBJ2-1
length: 18
D: TRBD2
CDR3: CASSLPRVSSGSLYEQFF

V: TRBV11-2
J: TRBJ2-1
length: 15
D: TRBD2
CDR3: CASSFGLAGYNEQFF

V: TRBV7-9
J: TRBJ1-5
length: 14
D: .
CDR3: CANPLGGDNQPQHF

V: TRBV5-1
J: TRBJ2-7
length: 18
D: TRBD2
CDR3: CASSLGVLGLAETYEQYF

V: TRBV5-1
J: TRBJ1-2
length: 16
D: TRBD1
CDR3: CASSLGDRGKDYGYTF

V: TRBV7-2
J: TRBJ2-2
length: 18
D: TRBD2
CDR3: CASSLSRASGRGTGELFF

V: TRBV4-3
J: TRBJ2-2
length: 15
D: .
CDR3: CASSPQRPLPGELFF

V: TRBV11-2
J: TRBJ1-1
length: 12
D: .
CDR3: CASSLRYTEAFF

V: TRBV6-4
J: TRBJ2-1
length: 14
D: .
CDR3: CASSDSTSGRRQFF

V: TRBV7-6
J: TRBJ2-7
length: 13
D: .
CDR3: CASSRFEAYEQYF

V: TRBV28
J: TRBJ2-7
length: 14
D: .
CDR3: CASSLSLASYEQYF

V: TRBV7-8
J: TRBJ1-1
length: 13
D: TRBD1
CDR3: CASSLQGANEAFF

V: TRBV10-2
J: TRBJ1-1
length: 15
D: TRBD1
CDR3: CASSDFLAGGIGAFF

V: TRBV28
J: TRBJ2-4
length: 18
D: TRBD2
CDR3: CASSLGHLSGRAKNIQYF

V: TRBV2
J: TRBJ1-2
length: 15
D: .
CDR3: CASSERRGRRDGYTF

V: TRBV2
J: TRBJ2-2
length: 13
D: .
CDR3: CASSPRTDGELFF